This entry concerns a single T cell receptor (beta chain). The assay was immunoSEQ multiplex PCR, and TCRdb's table has in-frame clones only and misses some. Seen here are about 200,000 clones, roughly 87% observed once, and the top ten hold roughly 7.1%. The sample is drawn from a study of blood T cell repertoires in COVID-19. Study background: Some COVID-19 samples were acute and others convalescent; all came from the United States, Italy and Spain.

Trimming cost V 7 bases and J 5 bases; bases outside gene matches: 6. The CDR3 consists of 13 residues. Germline V CDR1 and CDR2: SGHRS, YFSETQ. While infection was still active, Seattle patients were enrolled and then followed longitudinally. The sequencing sample was made of peripheral blood. This clonotype was sampled from a woman aged 60-70 years with COVID-19, enrolled during active disease. The chain uses TRBV5-1 and TRBJ2-3; 8 bases agree with TRBD1. The CDR3 bases are TGCGCCAGCCGTTTGGACAGGGTAGATACGCAGTATTTT. This encodes CASRLDRVDTQYF.